These 32 T cell receptor beta chains came from one sample sequenced in a study of CD8 T cells in Susac syndrome. After extraction with the RNeasy kit, about 0.5 to 1 ug of the RNA was reverse transcribed using random hexamers. TCRdb re-analysed the immunoSEQ multiplex PCR reads in MiXCR, keeping a single row per CDR3 protein. The sample shows 75,000 to 95,000 distinct CDR3 sequences, roughly 96% of them seen only once. The sample was CD8+ T cells from PBMCs. All receptors derive from a human donor with Susac syndrome.

This chain links TRBV9 with TRBJ2-5; 7 bases line up with TRBD2. This CDR3 has 14 residues. Looked up from germline, CDR1 is SGDLS and CDR2 is YYNGEE. V lost 0 bases, J lost 7 bases, and 6 bases stayed unmatched. The CDR3 loop reads CASSVDGGGGTQYF. CDR3 DNA: TGTGCCAGCAGCGTAGATGGCGGGGGTGGGACCCAGTACTTC.

The chain employs TRBV20-1 and TRBJ1-5; a possible D gene is TRBD1 (6 bases). Germline CDR1 reads DFQATT; CDR2 reads SNEGSKA (reference sequence). This CDR3 has 16 residues. V was trimmed by 0 bases and J by 6 bases, leaving 18 bases between them. Here the CDR3 DNA reads TGCAGTGCTAGAGATCTGAGGGGGGGAAGTGGTCAGCCCCAGCATTTT. Translated: CSARDLRGGSGQPQHF.

The V and J genes are TRBV30 and TRBJ1-1, with a weak D call TRBD1 (6 bases). Germline CDR1 and CDR2: GTSNPN and SVGIG (reference sequence). V was clipped by 8 bases and J by 1 base, with 14 bases between them. The CDR3 has 13 amino acids. CDR3 in DNA: TGTGCCGGAGCTGGACAGCCGAACACTGAAGCTTTCTTT. Its protein is CAGAGQPNTEAFF.

This chain uses TRBV7-9 with TRBJ2-5; D remains unclear. V lost 5 bases to trimming and J lost 4 bases, with 11 bases between them. Germline V gene lookup returns CDR1 SEHNR and CDR2 FQNEAQ (reference sequence). The CDR3 sequence is 13 residues long. The CDR3 reads CASSPTVTETQYF. The CDR3 DNA sequence: TGTGCCAGCAGCCCAACAGTGACAGAGACCCAGTACTTC.

The J gene is TRBJ1-6, the V gene TRBV14; no definite D call. The germline CDR1 and CDR2 sequences are SGHDN and FVKESK. V lost 2 bases to trimming and J lost 2 bases, with 7 bases between them. There are 15 residues in the CDR3. The CDR3 reads CASSQTETYNSPLHF. CDR3 nucleotide sequence: TGTGCCAGCAGCCAAACAGAGACCTATAATTCACCCCTCCACTTT. The variable domain in full, completed from reference TRBV14 and TRBJ1-6, reads EAGVTQFPSHSVIEKGQTVTLRCDPISGHDNLYWYRRVMGKEIKFLLHFVKESKQDESGMPNNRFLAERTGGTYSTLKVQPAELEDSGVYFCASSQTETYNSPLHFGNGTRLTVT.

The chain combines TRBV18 with TRBJ1-3, with D possibly TRBD1 on 6 matching bases. The V gene lost 5 bases and the J gene lost 4 bases, with 15 bases spanning the gap. CDR1 is KGHSH, CDR2 LQKENI, per germline. The CDR3 has 15 residues. CDR3 protein: CASSTPGTRGNTIYF. The CDR3 DNA follows: TGTGCCAGCTCAACCCCCGGGACAAGAGGAAACACCATATATTTT.

The chain is built from TRBV20-1 and TRBJ2-1, with D possibly being TRBD2 (6 bases). Germline CDR1 and CDR2: DFQATT and SNEGSKA (reference sequence). CDR3 length equals 16 residues. V shed 5 bases and J shed 2 bases, with 19 bases lying between them. The chain's CDR3 is CSAGGKGRGTYNEQFF. The CDR3 region has the DNA TGCAGTGCTGGGGGGAAGGGGCGCGGAACCTACAATGAGCAGTTCTTC.

The chain recombines TRBV20-1 with TRBJ1-1; D is possibly TRBD1 (6 bases). V shed 3 bases and J shed 0 bases, with 14 bases lying between them. The V gene's germline CDR1 is DFQATT and CDR2 SNEGSKA (reference sequence). CDR3 size: 15 residues. CDR3 sequence (DNA): TGCAGTGCTAGTGGGGGTGGGGACATGAACACTGAAGCTTTCTTT. Amino acids: CSASGGGDMNTEAFF.

The genes are TRBV30 and TRBJ1-2, with D possibly being TRBD1 (6 bases). Looked up from germline, CDR1 is GTSNPN and CDR2 is SVGIG (reference sequence). Trimming pared 0 bases from V and 1 base from J, leaving 9 bases between. The CDR3 has 14 amino acids. The CDR3 loop is CAWSVPRGNYGYTF. The CDR3 DNA reads as TGTGCCTGGAGTGTACCCAGGGGTAACTATGGCTACACCTTC.

This chain joins TRBV7-9 and TRBJ2-1, with TRBD1 matching 9 bases. Germline CDR1 reads SEHNR; CDR2 reads FQNEAQ (reference sequence). V gave up 5 bases and J gave up 6 bases; unmatched junction bases: 8. CDR3 size: 15 residues. The CDR3 protein is CASSRPGQGLNEQFF. CDR3 in DNA: TGTGCCAGCAGCCGACCGGGACAGGGCCTCAATGAGCAGTTCTTC.

The chain joins TRBV27 to TRBJ1-5, with 11 bases matching TRBD1. Losses at the gene ends were 8 bases for V and 7 bases for J; bases not matched to a gene: 13. The CDR3 sequence is 16 residues long. CDR1 and CDR2 (germline): MNHEY, SMNVEV (reference sequence). CDR3 DNA: TGTGCCAGCGGATACCGGGACAGGGGGTCGGGGCAGCCCCAGCATTTT. It translates to CASGYRDRGSGQPQHF.

This rearrangement joins TRBV29-1 to TRBJ2-5; a possible D gene is TRBD2 (5 bases). The CDR3 has 14 amino acids. V dropped 7 bases and J dropped 5 bases, with 20 bases sitting between them. Germline V gene data show CDR1 as SQVTM and CDR2 as ANQGSEA. The CDR3 nucleotides read TGCAGCGACCTGGTTTGGGGAGCCAGGGAGACCCAGTACTTC. Its translation is CSDLVWGARETQYF.

The CDR3 sequence: CASSLRQPEQFF. Written as DNA, the CDR3 is TGTGCCAGCAGCTTGCGACAGCCTGAGCAGTTCTTC. V usage is TRBV7-2 and J usage is TRBJ2-1, with a possible D match to TRBD1 (5 bases). The CDR3 sequence is 12 residues long. Germline assignment: CDR1 SGHTA and CDR2 FQGNSA. Trimming took 3 bases from V and 9 from J, leaving 9 bases between them.

The chain carries TRBV19 and TRBJ1-6; D is possibly TRBD1 (5 bases). The V and J ends lost 6 bases and 7 bases respectively, with 16 bases between them. The CDR3 covers 15 residues. The germline V gene has CDR1 LNHDA and CDR2 SQIVND (reference sequence). The CDR3 here is CASSQLGLRNSPLHF. In DNA form, the CDR3 reads TGTGCCAGTAGCCAATTGGGACTCCGGAATTCACCCCTCCACTTT.

The gene calls are TRBV5-1 and TRBJ2-7; 9 nucleotides match TRBD1. With 3 bases clipped from V and 2 bases from J, the junction kept 6 bases outside the gene matches. Germline CDR1 SGHRS, CDR2 YFSETQ. The CDR3 runs to 15 residues. CDR3 DNA: TGCGCCAGCAGCTCTGCCGGGACAGGGCCCTACGAGCAGTACTTC. Its translation: CASSSAGTGPYEQYF.

This clonotype was observed once. The chain uses TRBV11-1 and TRBJ2-6; 9 bases are a match to TRBD1. Trimming at V came to 4 bases and at J to 0 bases, leaving 4 bases not matched to a gene. The germline V gene has CDR1 SGHAT and CDR2 FQDESV (reference sequence). This CDR3 comprises 17 residues. The CDR3 region has the DNA TGTGCCAGCAGCTCCGGGACAGGGTTCTCTGGGGCCAACGTCCTGACTTTC. The encoded protein is CASSSGTGFSGANVLTF.

This clonotype was observed once. V usage is TRBV5-6 and J usage is TRBJ1-2; 12 nucleotides match TRBD1. Germline-derived CDR1 and CDR2 are SGHDT and YYEEEE. V lost 4 bases to trimming and J lost 5 bases; unmatched junction nucleotides: 15. The length of the CDR3 is 18 residues. The DNA for the CDR3 is TGTGCCAGCAGCCCCCCCGGGACAGGGGGCGTTGGATTTTATGGCTACACCTTC. Its translation: CASSPPGTGGVGFYGYTF.

This chain joins TRBV25-1 and TRBJ1-6; TRBD1 is a possible D gene (6 bases). This CDR3 has 15 amino acids. From germline, CDR1 is MGHDK and CDR2 SYGVNS. V dropped 6 bases and J dropped 9 bases, with 18 bases sitting between them. The CDR3 is CASSPHQGISSPLHF. DNA for the CDR3: TGTGCCAGCAGCCCCCATCAGGGGATTAGTTCACCCCTCCACTTT.

For the CDR3, the DNA is TGCAGTTCTGACAGGGGTGGAAACTATGGCTACACCTTC. Its protein is CSSDRGGNYGYTF. The chain couples TRBV20-1 to TRBJ1-2, with 8 bases lining up with TRBD1. Losses at the gene ends were 8 bases for V and 2 bases for J; bases not matched to a gene: 7. Looked up from germline, CDR1 is DFQATT and CDR2 is SNEGSKA (reference sequence). The CDR3 consists of 13 residues.

The V call is TRBV20-1, the J call TRBJ1-5, with D uncertain. Looked up from germline, CDR1 is DFQATT and CDR2 is SNEGSKA (reference sequence). The CDR3 is made up of 14 amino acids. V lost 3 bases, J lost 3 bases, and 12 bases lay in between. The CDR3, as DNA: TGCAGTGCTAGTAGTGACCGCGACAATCAGCCCCAGCATTTT. Its protein is CSASSDRDNQPQHF.

J is TRBJ1-2 and V is TRBV28; D unresolved. From germline, CDR1 is MDHEN and CDR2 SYDVKM. CDR3 length: 13 amino acids. With 6 bases removed from V and 6 bases from J, the gap between germline ends came to 14 bases. The CDR3 sequence is CASRPTLLDGYTF. The CDR3 region has the DNA TGTGCCAGCAGACCGACCCTACTTGATGGCTACACCTTC.

The V call is TRBV3-1, the J call TRBJ1-4; D gene uncertain. The V and J ends lost 0 bases and 3 bases respectively, with 8 bases between them. Per the germline V gene, CDR1 is LGHDT and CDR2 is YNNKEL (reference sequence). This CDR3 comprises 15 residues. The CDR3, as DNA: TGTGCCAGCAGCCAAGAGGCGGGGTCTAATGAAAAACTGTTTTTT. Translated: CASSQEAGSNEKLFF.

V is TRBV5-1 and J is TRBJ1-1; no definite D call. The germline CDR1 and CDR2 sequences are SGHRS and YFSETQ. Between the trimmed V and J ends, which lost 4 bases and 0 bases, there was a span of 13 bases. The length of the CDR3 is 15 residues. The CDR3 coding sequence is TGCGCCAGCAGCGAGGACCCGATTATGAACACTGAAGCTTTCTTT. Translation: CASSEDPIMNTEAFF.

Remarks on this clonotype: A junction end diverges from the germline sequence, so it may reflect a read error. The V and J genes are TRBV20-1 and TRBJ1-1; 7 bases are shared with TRBD1. The CDR3 runs to 15 residues. Per the germline V gene, CDR1 is DFQATT and CDR2 is SNEGSKA (reference sequence). The DNA of the CDR3 is TGCAGTGCTGGAGAGGCCAGAGGGACAGCAATGGGGGCTTTCTTT. Residues: CSAGEARGTAMGAFF.

This clonotype appeared once. At one of its ends the junction is not consistent with the germline gene, which may arise from a read error. This chain links TRBV9 with TRBJ1-6; D is undetermined. The CDR3 spans 14 residues. Looked up from germline, CDR1 is SGDLS and CDR2 is YYNGEE. The CDR3 bases are TGTGCCAGCAGCGTAACGGGAGGTAATTCACCCCTCCATTTT. It encodes CASSVTGGNSPLHF. Together with reference TRBV9 and TRBJ1-6, the CDR3 gives the full variable domain: DSGVTQTPKHLITATGQRVTLRCSPRSGDLSVYWYQQSLDQGLQFLIQYYNGEERAKGNILERFSAQQFPDLHSELNLSSLELGDSALYFCASSVTGGNSPLHFGNGTRLTVT.

The genes are TRBV10-3 and TRBJ1-2; D is unclear. The CDR3 totals 12 residues. Germline V lookup: CDR1 ENHRY, CDR2 SYGVKD. The ends were cut back, 2 bases at V and 6 bases at J, with 7 bases in the middle. The chain's CDR3 is CAISETSDGYTF. The CDR3 nucleotides read TGTGCCATCAGTGAGACAAGTGATGGCTACACCTTC.

The V and J genes are TRBV4-1 and TRBJ1-5; the D gene is possibly TRBD1 (6 bases). This CDR3 is built from 15 residues. Germline V gene lookup returns CDR1 MGHRA and CDR2 YSYEKL. V lost 3 bases and J lost 1, with 10 bases in between. The CDR3 region has the DNA TGCGCCAGCAGCCAGGTGAGGGGGAGCAATCAGCCCCAGCATTTT. Its translation: CASSQVRGSNQPQHF.

The chain is built from TRBV5-1 and TRBJ2-1, with a weak D call TRBD2 (6 bases). This CDR3 is built from 16 residues. Germline assignment: CDR1 SGHRS and CDR2 YFSETQ. Trimming took off 4 bases at V and 5 bases at J, with 19 bases between the two ends. CDR3 sequence: CASSAGTPPANNEQFF. In nucleotides, the CDR3 is TGCGCCAGCAGCGCGGGGACTCCCCCAGCCAACAATGAGCAGTTCTTC.

The chain carries TRBV27 and TRBJ1-2; unclear D gene. The germline CDR1 and CDR2 sequences are MNHEY and SMNVEV (reference sequence). The CDR3 covers 13 residues. With 3 bases removed from V and 0 bases from J, the gap between germline ends came to 5 bases. This CDR3 reads CASSFRTNYGYTF. DNA of the CDR3: TGTGCCAGCAGTTTCCGCACTAACTATGGCTACACCTTC.

The chain has TRBV20-1 and TRBJ1-2; weak D call: TRBD1 (5 bases). The CDR3 runs to 15 residues. V lost 6 bases to trimming and J lost 5 bases, with 22 bases between them. From germline, CDR1 is DFQATT and CDR2 SNEGSKA (reference sequence). The CDR3 region is CSAHQLVGTRYGYTF. The CDR3 nucleotides read TGCAGTGCGCATCAGCTTGTGGGGACGCGGTATGGCTACACCTTC.

The J gene is TRBJ1-1, the V gene TRBV2, with unresolved D. The CDR3 has 14 amino acids. Germline V gene sequence: CDR1 SNHLY, CDR2 FYNNEI. Trimming cost V 6 bases and J 0 bases, with 11 bases left between them. This chain's CDR3 is CASREDRVNTEAFF. CDR3 coding DNA: TGTGCCAGCAGGGAGGACCGGGTGAACACTGAAGCTTTCTTT. The complete variable domain, with remaining parts taken from reference TRBV2 and TRBJ1-1, reads EPEVTQTPSHQVTQMGQEVILRCVPISNHLYFYWYRQILGQKVEFLVSFYNNEISEKSEIFDDQFSVERPDGSNFTLKIRSTKLEDSAMYFCASREDRVNTEAFFGQGTRLTVV.

J is TRBJ2-5 and V is TRBV4-2, with 12 bases lining up with TRBD1. After removal of 3 bases from V and 4 bases from J, the junction contained 6 bases not matched to a gene. CDR1 and CDR2 (germline): LGHNA, YNFKEQ. The CDR3 has 16 amino acids. CDR3 coding DNA: TGTGCCAGCAGCCACGTCCCGGGACAGGGGGCAGAGACCCAGTACTTC. This translates into CASSHVPGQGAETQYF.